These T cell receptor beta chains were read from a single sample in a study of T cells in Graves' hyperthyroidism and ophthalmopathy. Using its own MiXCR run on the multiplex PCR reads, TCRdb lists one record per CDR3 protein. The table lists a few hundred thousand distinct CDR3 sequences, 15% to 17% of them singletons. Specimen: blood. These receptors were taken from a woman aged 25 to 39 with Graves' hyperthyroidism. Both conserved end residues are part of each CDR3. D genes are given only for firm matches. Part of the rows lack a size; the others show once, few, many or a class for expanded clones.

TGTGCCAGCAGTCTACATCTCTCTGGGGCCAACGTCCTGACTTTC	CASSLHLSGANVLTF	TRBJ2-6	-	many	TRBV28
TGTGCCTGGAGTATCGGACAGGGTGCCGAGCAGTACTTC	CAWSIGQGAEQYF	TRBJ2-7	TRBD1	many	TRBV30
TGTGCCAGCAGTTTATCGGTGCTAGCGGGAGCTCCGAGGGACTTC	CASSLSVLAGAPRDF	TRBJ2-5	TRBD2	-	TRBV27
TGTGCCAGCAGCGCTAGCGGGAGCGGGTCCGAGCAGTACTTC	CASSASGSGSEQYF	TRBJ2-7	TRBD2	many	TRBV9
TGCGCCAGCAGCCAAGGGCTAGCGGGAGTCTCCTACGAGCAGTTCTTC	CASSQGLAGVSYEQFF	TRBJ2-1	TRBD2	-	TRBV4-1
TGTGCCAGTAGTACGAGACAGGGGGCAAGCTACGAGCAGTACTTC	CASSTRQGASYEQYF	TRBJ2-7	TRBD1	once	TRBV19
TGTGCCAGCAGCACCGACCTAGCCCAGCATTTT	CASSTDLAQHF	TRBJ1-5	-	many	TRBV6-1
TGCAGTGCGGAAGACAGGCGAAGGAGCTCCTACAATGAGCAGTTCTTC	CSAEDRRRSSYNEQFF	TRBJ2-1	-	-	TRBV20-1
TGTGCCAGCAGCTCGGGACAGCGACTGGGGCAGTTCTTC	CASSSGQRLGQFF	TRBJ2-1	TRBD1	many	TRBV7-2
TGTGCCAGCAGCAACCTGCGGGGGGCGGGCGAGCAGTACTTC	CASSNLRGAGEQYF	TRBJ2-7	TRBD2	many	TRBV12-3/TRBV12-4
TGTGCCAGCCGTCTGCGGTCAGGGAATGGAAAACTGTTTTTT	CASRLRSGNGKLFF	TRBJ1-4	-	few	TRBV27
TGCGCCAGCAGGCCTAGGATAGCGGATCAAGAGACCCAGTACTTC	CASRPRIADQETQYF	TRBJ2-5	-	few	TRBV4-1
TGTGCCAGCAGTTACTCGGCGGGAGTAGCAGAGACCCAGTACTTC	CASSYSAGVAETQYF	TRBJ2-5	TRBD2	once	TRBV6-5
TGTGCCAGCACCCCCAACAGGGAGGCAACTGAAGCTTTCTTT	CASTPNREATEAFF	TRBJ1-1	-	-	TRBV27
TGTGCCAGCAGCTTAGGCGCGGGAGGGCGTTTAGAGCAGTACTTC	CASSLGAGGRLEQYF	TRBJ2-7	TRBD2	many	TRBV11-2
TGTGCCAGCTCACCGGACAGACAAATCTATGGCTACACCTTC	CASSPDRQIYGYTF	TRBJ1-2	-	many	TRBV18
TGTGCCAGCTCTTCGTTCGGACAGCTCGAGACCTACGAGCAGTACTTC	CASSSFGQLETYEQYF	TRBJ2-7	-	many	TRBV6-1
TGCGCCAGCAGCTCTTCTAGCGGCAGGGGGGCAGATACGCAGTATTTT	CASSSSSGRGADTQYF	TRBJ2-3	-	-	TRBV5-1
TGTGCCAGCAGCGTAGGAGGGCGCGATGAGCAGTTCTTC	CASSVGGRDEQFF	TRBJ2-1	-	few	TRBV9
TGCAGCGTTGAGGGCAGGGTCAACACTGAAGCTTTCTTT	CSVEGRVNTEAFF	TRBJ1-1	-	once	TRBV29-1
TGTGCCAGTAGTATTTCAGGACAGACCTACGAGCAGTACTTC	CASSISGQTYEQYF	TRBJ2-7	-	-	TRBV19
TGTGCCAGCATTAAAACAGGGGTGAACACTGAAGCTTTCTTT	CASIKTGVNTEAFF	TRBJ1-1	TRBD1	many	TRBV12-3/TRBV12-4
TGTGCCAGCAGTCTACTAGACAGGGCCATCGAGCAGTACTTC	CASSLLDRAIEQYF	TRBJ2-7	TRBD1	many	TRBV2
TGCAGCGTTGAAGATCTAAGGGCTAGCGGGACTGATACGCAGTATTTT	CSVEDLRASGTDTQYF	TRBJ2-3	TRBD2	few	TRBV29-1
TGTGCCAGCAGCGTGAGGGACCAAGAGACCCAGTACTTC	CASSVRDQETQYF	TRBJ2-5	-	many	TRBV7-3
TGCAGTGCTAGAGTCGGACTAGCGGGAGGGCCAGATACGCAGTATTTT	CSARVGLAGGPDTQYF	TRBJ2-3	TRBD2	-	TRBV20-1
TGTGCCAGCAGTTTATTGGGGGCCGATACGCAGTATTTT	CASSLLGADTQYF	TRBJ2-3	-	few	TRBV27
TGTGCCAGCAGTTTATCGGGAAGGACAGGGGTCACTGAAGCTTTCTTT	CASSLSGRTGVTEAFF	TRBJ1-1	TRBD1	many	TRBV27
TGCAGTGCTAGTTTAGCCGGGCGCAGCACAGATACGCAGTATTTT	CSASLAGRSTDTQYF	TRBJ2-3	-	many	TRBV20-1
TGTGCCAGCAGTTTACCGCAGGGGCCCTCTGGGGCCAACGTCCTGACTTTC	CASSLPQGPSGANVLTF	TRBJ2-6	-	few	TRBV28
TGTGCCATCAGTGACCCCGTCGACAGACTGAACACTGAAGCTTTCTTT	CAISDPVDRLNTEAFF	TRBJ1-1	-	-	TRBV10-3
TGCGCCAGCAGCCAGGCCTACCAAGAGACCCAGTACTTC	CASSQAYQETQYF	TRBJ2-5	-	many	TRBV4-1
TGTGCCAGCAGTGGATACAGGGCAATCGAAGCTTTCTTT	CASSGYRAIEAFF	TRBJ1-1	-	-	TRBV25-1
TGTGCCAGCAGCAGCTTACAGGGGCCCAATCAGCCCCAGCATTTT	CASSSLQGPNQPQHF	TRBJ1-5	TRBD1	-	TRBV7-2
TGTGCCACCAGTGACCCGGGACTAGCGGGGGGAGAGCAGTTCTTC	CATSDPGLAGGEQFF	TRBJ2-1	TRBD2	few	TRBV24-1
TGTGCCAGCAGCTTTGAAGCGGGAGTAATTTACAATGAGCAGTTCTTC	CASSFEAGVIYNEQFF	TRBJ2-1	TRBD2	few	TRBV5-4
TGTGCCAGCAGTCTAGCGGGAGGGCCCATCACAGATACGCAGTATTTT	CASSLAGGPITDTQYF	TRBJ2-3	TRBD2	-	TRBV6-1
TGTGCCAGCAGTTTGGACAGGGGGCAAGGGGAGCTGTTTTTT	CASSLDRGQGELFF	TRBJ2-2	TRBD1	few	TRBV27
TGTGCCAGCAGCTTAATTCTAAACGAGCAGTACTTC	CASSLILNEQYF	TRBJ2-7	-	many	TRBV7-9
TGTGCCATCAGTGAGTCTCCGGGACTAGCGGGGGAAACTAGCACAGATACGCAGTATTTT	CAISESPGLAGETSTDTQYF	TRBJ2-3	TRBD2	few	TRBV10-3
TGTGCCAGCAGTCCCCACGACGGAGGATACGAGCAGTACTTC	CASSPHDGGYEQYF	TRBJ2-7	-	-	TRBV28